The next 10 T cell receptor beta chains were all read from a single sample in a study of cytomegalovirus exposure and HLA in healthy donors. PCR involved 60 Vbeta and 13 Jbeta primers. Clones were read by immunoSEQ multiplex PCR, and TCRdb kept only the in-frame ones, dropping some. Of about 160,000 clones listed, 70% are singletons. The sequencing sample was made of PBMCs. Every receptor here comes from a man aged 18 to 29 in good health and CMV-seropositive.

This clone was detected only a few times. The rearrangement uses TRBV11-2 and TRBJ2-7; D gene unclear. Trimming took off 6 bases at V and 6 bases at J, with 12 bases between the two ends. The germline V gene encodes CDR1 SGHAT and CDR2 FQNNGV. This CDR3 region has 12 residues. CDR3 sequence (DNA): TGTGCCAGCAGTGACTCTATACGCGAGCAGTACGTC. It encodes CASSDSIREQYV.

The chain combines TRBV6-5 with TRBJ1-6; 9 bases are a match to TRBD1. Looked up from germline, CDR1 is MNHEY and CDR2 is SVGAGI. The CDR3 is 14 residues long. Trimming at V came to 6 bases and at J to 12 bases, leaving 9 bases not matched to a gene. The CDR3 region is CASRTGTGSVPLHF. CDR3 nucleotide sequence: TGTGCCAGCAGGACCGGGACAGGGTCTGTACCCCTCCACTTT.

The V gene is TRBV29-1, the J gene TRBJ1-1; D possibly corresponds to TRBD1 (6 bases). The CDR3 is made up of 18 amino acids. Per germline, CDR1 SQVTM and CDR2 ANQGSEA. Trimming cost V 4 bases and J 4 bases, with 28 bases left between them. CDR3 protein: CSVVIFRDTWGVGTEAFF. The CDR3 DNA sequence: TGCAGCGTTGTCATATTCCGGGACACCTGGGGAGTCGGCACTGAAGCTTTCTTT.

This chain uses TRBV6-5 with TRBJ2-2; TRBD1 matches 7 bases. The CDR3 loop spans 15 amino acids. Germline CDR1 reads MNHEY; CDR2 reads SVGAGI. Losses at the gene ends were 2 bases for V and 9 bases for J; bases not matched to a gene: 9. Here the CDR3 DNA reads TGTGCCAGCAGTTACGCGGACGAGGGGGCCTGGGAGCTGTTTTTT. It encodes CASSYADEGAWELFF.

The chain has TRBV6-1 and TRBJ1-4; D gene unclear. V was pared by 3 bases and J by 5 bases, with 7 bases between. The length of the CDR3 is 13 residues. Germline V CDR1 and CDR2: MNHNS, SASEGT. The CDR3 region is CASSESENEKLFF. For the CDR3, the DNA is TGTGCCAGCAGTGAGTCTGAGAATGAAAAACTGTTTTTT.

The chain employs TRBV28 and TRBJ1-1; 7 bases agree with TRBD1. V lost 7 bases, J lost 0 bases, and 2 bases stayed unmatched. This CDR3 has 13 residues. Germline V gives CDR1 MDHEN, CDR2 SYDVKM. The CDR3 region is CASTGTVNTEAFF. Written as DNA, the CDR3 is TGTGCCAGCACCGGGACAGTGAACACTGAAGCTTTCTTT.

A few counts support this clone. This chain uses TRBV5-6 with TRBJ1-1; D is unclear. CDR1 is SGHDT, CDR2 YYEEEE, per germline. V was trimmed by 3 bases and J by 4 bases, leaving 7 bases between them. This CDR3 contains 12 residues. As DNA, the CDR3 is TGTGCCAGCAGCTCCCCCCGCACTGAAGCTTTCTTT. This codes for CASSSPRTEAFF.

The chain couples TRBV11-2 to TRBJ2-7; 8 nucleotides match TRBD2. The V gene's germline CDR1 is SGHAT and CDR2 FQNNGV. V shed 6 bases and J 8 bases; nucleotides not matched to a gene: 9. The CDR3 totals 13 residues. CDR3 amino acids: CASRGLAKGQQYV. The CDR3 DNA reads as TGTGCCAGCAGAGGACTAGCTAAGGGGCAGCAGTACGTC.

V and J are TRBV19 and TRBJ2-4; D is perhaps TRBD1 (6 bases). Per germline, CDR1 LNHDA and CDR2 SQIVND (reference sequence). CDR3 size: 15 residues. The V end lost 4 bases, the J end lost 2 bases, and 12 bases lay between the germline ends. CDR3 DNA sequence: TGTGCCAGTAGTACCCGACAGGACACCAAAAACATTCAGTACTTC. Protein product: CASSTRQDTKNIQYF.

The CDR3 is CATSRRTGGRLETQYF. CDR3 nucleotide sequence: TGTGCCACCAGCCGCCGGACAGGGGGCAGATTGGAGACCCAGTACTTC. The chain employs TRBV15 and TRBJ2-5; 11 nucleotides align to TRBD1. The CDR3 has 16 residues. V lost 5 bases to trimming and J lost 5 bases; unmatched junction nucleotides: 10. CDR1 is LNHNV and CDR2 is YYDKDF in the germline V gene (reference sequence).